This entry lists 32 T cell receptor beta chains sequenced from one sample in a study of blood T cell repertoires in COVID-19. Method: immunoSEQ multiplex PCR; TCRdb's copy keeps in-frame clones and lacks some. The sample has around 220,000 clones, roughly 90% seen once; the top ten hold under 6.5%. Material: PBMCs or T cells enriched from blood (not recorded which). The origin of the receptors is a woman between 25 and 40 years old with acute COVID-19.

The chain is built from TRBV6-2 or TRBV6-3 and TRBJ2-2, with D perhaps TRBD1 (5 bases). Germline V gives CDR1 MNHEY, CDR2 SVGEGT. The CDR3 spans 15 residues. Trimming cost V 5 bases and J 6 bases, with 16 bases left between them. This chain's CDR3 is CASSQEQVVAGELFF. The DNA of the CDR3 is TGTGCCAGCAGTCAGGAACAGGTCGTGGCCGGGGAGCTGTTTTTT.

Here the CDR3 reads CASSAGEDWRTQFF. The CDR3, as DNA: TGTGCCAGCAGTGCGGGCGAGGATTGGCGGACGCAGTTCTTC. The V and J genes are TRBV21-1 and TRBJ2-1; the table gives TRBD2 as D, unverified against the DNA. TRBV21-1 is a pseudogene locus. The CDR3 consists of 14 residues.

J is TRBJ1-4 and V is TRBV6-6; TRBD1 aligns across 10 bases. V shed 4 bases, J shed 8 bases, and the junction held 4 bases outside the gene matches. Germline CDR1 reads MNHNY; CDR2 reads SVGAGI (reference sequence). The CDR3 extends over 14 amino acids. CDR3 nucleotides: TGTGCCAGCAGTTCCGGGACAGGGGCCGAAAAACTGTTTTTT. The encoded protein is CASSSGTGAEKLFF.

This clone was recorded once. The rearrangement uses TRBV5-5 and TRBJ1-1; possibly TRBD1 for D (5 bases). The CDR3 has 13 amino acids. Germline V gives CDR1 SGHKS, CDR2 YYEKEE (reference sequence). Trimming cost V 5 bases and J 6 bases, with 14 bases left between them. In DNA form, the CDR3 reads TGTGCCAGCAGAATGGACAAAAACTCTGAAGCTTTCTTT. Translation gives CASRMDKNSEAFF. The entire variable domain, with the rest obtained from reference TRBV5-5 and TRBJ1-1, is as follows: DAGVTQSPTHLIKTRGQQVTLRCSPISGHKSVSWYQQVLGQGPQFIFQYYEKEERGRGNFPDRFSARQFPNYSSELNVNALLLGDSALYLCASRMDKNSEAFFGQGTRLTVV.

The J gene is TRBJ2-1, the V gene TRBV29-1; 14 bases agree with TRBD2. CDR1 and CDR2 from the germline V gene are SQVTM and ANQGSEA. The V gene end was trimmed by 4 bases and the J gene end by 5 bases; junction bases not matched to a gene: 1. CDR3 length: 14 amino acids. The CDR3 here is CSVGLAGGNNEQFF. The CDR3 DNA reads TGCAGCGTTGGACTAGCGGGGGGGAACAATGAGCAGTTCTTC.

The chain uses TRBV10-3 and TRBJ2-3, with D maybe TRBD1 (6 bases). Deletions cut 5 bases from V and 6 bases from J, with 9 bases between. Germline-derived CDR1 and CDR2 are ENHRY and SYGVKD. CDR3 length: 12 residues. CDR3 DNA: TGTGCCATCAGTCGGACAGTCGATACGCAGTATTTT. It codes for CAISRTVDTQYF.

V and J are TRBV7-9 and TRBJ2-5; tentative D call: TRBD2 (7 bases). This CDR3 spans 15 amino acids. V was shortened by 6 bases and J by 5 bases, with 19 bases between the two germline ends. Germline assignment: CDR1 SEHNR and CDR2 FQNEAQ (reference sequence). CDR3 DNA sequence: TGTGCCAGCAGAAACCCCTCGGGGGGCCAGGAGACCCAGTACTTC. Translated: CASRNPSGGQETQYF.

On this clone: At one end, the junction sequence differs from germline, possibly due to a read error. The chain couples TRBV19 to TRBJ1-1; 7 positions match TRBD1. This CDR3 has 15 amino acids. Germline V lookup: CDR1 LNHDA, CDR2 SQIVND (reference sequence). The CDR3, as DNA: TGTGCCAGTACCTTAAATTCGGGACAGAACGCTGAAGCTTTCTTT. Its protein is CASTLNSGQNAEAFF. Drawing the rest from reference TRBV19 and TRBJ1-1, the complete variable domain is DGGITQSPKYLFRKEGQNVTLSCEQNLNHDAMYWYRQDPGQGLRLIYYSQIVNDFQKGDIAEGYSVSREKKESFPLTVTSAQKNPTAFYLCASTLNSGQNAEAFFGQGTRLTVV.

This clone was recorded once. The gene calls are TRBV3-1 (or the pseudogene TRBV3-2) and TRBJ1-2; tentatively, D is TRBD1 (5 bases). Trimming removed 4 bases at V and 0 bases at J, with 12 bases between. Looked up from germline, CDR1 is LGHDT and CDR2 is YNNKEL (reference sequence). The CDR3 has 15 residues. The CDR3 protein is CASSPGGGANYGYTF. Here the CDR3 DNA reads TGTGCCAGCAGCCCGGGGGGTGGTGCTAACTATGGCTACACCTTC.

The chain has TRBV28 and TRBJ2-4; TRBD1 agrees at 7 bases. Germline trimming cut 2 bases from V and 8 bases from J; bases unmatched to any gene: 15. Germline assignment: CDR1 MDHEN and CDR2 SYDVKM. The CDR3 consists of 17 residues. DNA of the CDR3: TGTGCCAGCAGTTTACCCCCCCGGGCCCTAAGGGGGCACATTCAGTACTTC. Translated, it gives CASSLPPRALRGHIQYF. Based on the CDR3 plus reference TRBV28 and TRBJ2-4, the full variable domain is DVKVTQSSRYLVKRTGEKVFLECVQDMDHENMFWYRQDPGLGLRLIYFSYDVKMKEKGDIPEGYSVSREKKERFSLILESASTNQTSMYLCASSLPPRALRGHIQYFGAGTRLSVL.

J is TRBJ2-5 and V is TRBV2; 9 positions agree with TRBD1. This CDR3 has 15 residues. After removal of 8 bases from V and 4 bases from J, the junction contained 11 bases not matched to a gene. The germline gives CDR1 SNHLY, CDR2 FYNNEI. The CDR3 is CASLGQGKVGETQYF. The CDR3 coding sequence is TGTGCCAGCTTGGGACAGGGTAAAGTTGGAGAGACCCAGTACTTC.

Here the CDR3 DNA reads TGCAGTGCTAGTTTGTCTCGCGGGAAGGCCCAAGAGACCCAGTACTTC. Its translation is CSASLSRGKAQETQYF. The chain recombines TRBV20-1 with TRBJ2-5; perhaps TRBD2 as D (6 bases). The length of the CDR3 is 16 residues. Trimming cost V 3 bases and J 1 base, with 18 bases left between them. Germline loops: CDR1 DFQATT, CDR2 SNEGSKA (reference sequence).

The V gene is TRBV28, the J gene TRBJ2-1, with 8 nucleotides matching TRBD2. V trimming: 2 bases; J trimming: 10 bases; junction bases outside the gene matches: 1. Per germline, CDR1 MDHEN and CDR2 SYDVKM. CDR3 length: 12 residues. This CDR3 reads CASSLAGGEQFF. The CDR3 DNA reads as TGTGCCAGCAGTTTAGCGGGAGGCGAGCAGTTCTTC.

The CDR3 nucleotides read TGCGCCAGCAGCTTGGAGCCCATAGGCACAGATACGCAGTATTTT. Translated, it gives CASSLEPIGTDTQYF. The rearrangement links TRBV5-1 to TRBJ2-3; D is unresolved. This CDR3 contains 15 residues. Germline V gene lookup returns CDR1 SGHRS and CDR2 YFSETQ. V was cut by 0 bases and J by 1 base, with 9 bases left in between.

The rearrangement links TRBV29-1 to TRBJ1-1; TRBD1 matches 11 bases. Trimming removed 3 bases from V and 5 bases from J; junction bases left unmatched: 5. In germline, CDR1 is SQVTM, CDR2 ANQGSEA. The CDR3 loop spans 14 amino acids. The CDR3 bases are TGCAGCGTTGACCCAGGACAGGGGGCGACTGAAGCTTTCTTT. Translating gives CSVDPGQGATEAFF.

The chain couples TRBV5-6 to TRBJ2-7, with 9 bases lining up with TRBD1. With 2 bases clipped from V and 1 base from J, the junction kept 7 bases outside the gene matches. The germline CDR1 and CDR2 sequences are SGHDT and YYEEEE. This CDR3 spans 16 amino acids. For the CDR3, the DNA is TGTGCCAGCAGCTTACTACAGGGGGCGCGATCCTACGAGCAGTACTTC. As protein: CASSLLQGARSYEQYF.

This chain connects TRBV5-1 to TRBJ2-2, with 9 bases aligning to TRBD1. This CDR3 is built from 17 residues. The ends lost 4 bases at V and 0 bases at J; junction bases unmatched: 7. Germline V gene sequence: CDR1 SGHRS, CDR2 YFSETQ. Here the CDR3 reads CASSGWGQGANTGELFF. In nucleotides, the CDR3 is TGCGCCAGCAGCGGGTGGGGACAGGGTGCGAACACCGGGGAGCTGTTTTTT.

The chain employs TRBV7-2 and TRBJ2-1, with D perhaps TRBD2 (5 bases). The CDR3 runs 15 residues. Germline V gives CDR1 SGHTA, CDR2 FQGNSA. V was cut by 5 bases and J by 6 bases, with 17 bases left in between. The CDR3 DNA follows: TGTGCCAGCAGCCCCCGGCGGGTGACACGCAATGAGCAGTTCTTC. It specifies CASSPRRVTRNEQFF.

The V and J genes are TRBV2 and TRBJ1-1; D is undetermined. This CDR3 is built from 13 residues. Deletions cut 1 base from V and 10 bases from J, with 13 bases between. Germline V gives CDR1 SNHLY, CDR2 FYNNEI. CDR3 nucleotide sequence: TGTGCCAGCAGTGAAGTGGGAGAGGATGGAGCTTTCTTT. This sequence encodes CASSEVGEDGAFF.

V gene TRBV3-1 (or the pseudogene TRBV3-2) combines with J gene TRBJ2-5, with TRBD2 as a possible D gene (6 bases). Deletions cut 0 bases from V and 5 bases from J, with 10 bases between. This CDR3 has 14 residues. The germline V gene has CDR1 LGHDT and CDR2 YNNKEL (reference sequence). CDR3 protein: CASSQDAGRETQYF. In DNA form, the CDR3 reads TGTGCCAGCAGCCAAGATGCAGGGAGGGAGACCCAGTACTTC.

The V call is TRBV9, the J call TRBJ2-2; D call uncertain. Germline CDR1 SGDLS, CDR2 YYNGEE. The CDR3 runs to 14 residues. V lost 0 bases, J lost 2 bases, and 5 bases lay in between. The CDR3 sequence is CASSVARNTGELFF. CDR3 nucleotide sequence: TGTGCCAGCAGCGTAGCTAGAAACACCGGGGAGCTGTTTTTT.

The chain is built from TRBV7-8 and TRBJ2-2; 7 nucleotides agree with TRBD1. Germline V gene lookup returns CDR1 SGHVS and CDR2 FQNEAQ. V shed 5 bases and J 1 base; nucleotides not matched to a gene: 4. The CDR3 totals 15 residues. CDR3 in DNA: TGTGCCAGCAGCCCAGGGACAGAGAACACCGGGGAGCTGTTTTTT. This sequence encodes CASSPGTENTGELFF.

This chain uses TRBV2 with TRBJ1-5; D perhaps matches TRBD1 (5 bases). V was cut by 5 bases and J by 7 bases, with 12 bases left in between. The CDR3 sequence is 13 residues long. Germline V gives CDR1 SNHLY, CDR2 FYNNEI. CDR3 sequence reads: CASSKGLGQPQHF. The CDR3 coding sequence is TGTGCCAGCAGTAAGGGGTTGGGGCAGCCCCAGCATTTT.

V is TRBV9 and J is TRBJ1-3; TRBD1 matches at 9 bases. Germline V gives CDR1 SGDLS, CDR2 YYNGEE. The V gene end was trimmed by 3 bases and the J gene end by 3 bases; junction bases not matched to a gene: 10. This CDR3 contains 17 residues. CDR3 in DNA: TGTGCCAGCAGCGAGACACCGGGACAGGGCTTTGGAAACACCATATATTTT. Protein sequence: CASSETPGQGFGNTIYF.

CDR3 in DNA: TGTGCCAGCAGCTTATTTGGCAATAATTCACCCCTCCACTTT. Translated: CASSLFGNNSPLHF. The chain joins TRBV7-6 to TRBJ1-6; D is unresolved. Per germline, CDR1 SGHVS and CDR2 FNYEAQ. The CDR3 runs 14 residues. Trimming cost V 2 bases and J 5 bases, with 7 bases left between them.

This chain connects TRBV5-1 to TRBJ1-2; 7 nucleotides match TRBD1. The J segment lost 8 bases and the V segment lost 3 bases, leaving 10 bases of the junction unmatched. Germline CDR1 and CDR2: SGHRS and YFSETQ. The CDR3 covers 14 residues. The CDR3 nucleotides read TGCGCCAGCAGCTCGGAAAGGGGGCTAGGGGGCTACACCTTC. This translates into CASSSERGLGGYTF.

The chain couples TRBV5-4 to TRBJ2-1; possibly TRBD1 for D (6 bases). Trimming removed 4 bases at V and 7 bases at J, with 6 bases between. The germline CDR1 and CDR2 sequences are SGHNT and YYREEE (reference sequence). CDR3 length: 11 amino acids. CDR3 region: CASSQGNEQFF. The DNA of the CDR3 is TGTGCCAGCAGCCAGGGGAATGAGCAGTTCTTC.

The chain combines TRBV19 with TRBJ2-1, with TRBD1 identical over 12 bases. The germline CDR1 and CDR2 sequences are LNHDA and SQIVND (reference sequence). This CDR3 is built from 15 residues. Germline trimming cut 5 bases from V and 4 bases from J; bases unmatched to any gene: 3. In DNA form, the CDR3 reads TGTGCCAGTAGTCCGGGACAGGGGGCGTACAATGAGCAGTTCTTC. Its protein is CASSPGQGAYNEQFF.

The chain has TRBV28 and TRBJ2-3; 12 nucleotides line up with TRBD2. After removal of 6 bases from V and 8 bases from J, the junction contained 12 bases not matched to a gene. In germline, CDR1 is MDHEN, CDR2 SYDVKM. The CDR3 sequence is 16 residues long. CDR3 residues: CASRPPTSGRRGTQYF. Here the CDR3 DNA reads TGTGCCAGCAGGCCCCCTACTAGCGGGAGGCGGGGTACGCAGTATTTT.

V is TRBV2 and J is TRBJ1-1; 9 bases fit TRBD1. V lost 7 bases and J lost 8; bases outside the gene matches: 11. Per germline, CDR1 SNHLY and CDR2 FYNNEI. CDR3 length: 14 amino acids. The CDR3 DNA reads TGTGCCAGCACAGCACAGGGGGCTTTAGGGGAAGCTTTCTTT. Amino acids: CASTAQGALGEAFF. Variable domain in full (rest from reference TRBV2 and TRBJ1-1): EPEVTQTPSHQVTQMGQEVILRCVPISNHLYFYWYRQILGQKVEFLVSFYNNEISEKSEIFDDQFSVERPDGSNFTLKIRSTKLEDSAMYFCASTAQGALGEAFFGQGTRLTVV.

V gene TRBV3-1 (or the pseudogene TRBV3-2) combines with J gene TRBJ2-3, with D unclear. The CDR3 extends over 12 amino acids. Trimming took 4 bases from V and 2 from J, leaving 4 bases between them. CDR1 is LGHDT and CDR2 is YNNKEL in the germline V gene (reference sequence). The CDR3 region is CASSPNTDTQYF. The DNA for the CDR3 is TGTGCCAGCAGCCCAAACACAGATACGCAGTATTTT.

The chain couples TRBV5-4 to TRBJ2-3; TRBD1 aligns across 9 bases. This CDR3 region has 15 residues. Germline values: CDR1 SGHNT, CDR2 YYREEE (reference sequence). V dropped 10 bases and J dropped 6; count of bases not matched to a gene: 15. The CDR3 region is CAHRSGTGLSDTQYF. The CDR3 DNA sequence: TGTGCCCACCGCTCAGGGACAGGGTTATCGGATACGCAGTATTTT.